This T cell receptor (beta chain) is from a study of T cells in Graves' hyperthyroidism and ophthalmopathy. It was RNA transcripts that yielded the amplified TCR beta CDR3 regions. First-round RT-PCR targeting the TCR CDR3 was performed with the HTBI primer set. TCRdb redid the calling of the multiplex PCR reads with MiXCR, one entry per CDR3 protein. This table holds roughly 660,000 distinct CDR3 sequences, roughly a sixth found once. This clonotype was seen repeatedly, ten times or more. V shed 5 bases and J shed 4 bases, with 15 bases lying between them. The CDR3 sequence is 15 residues long. The germline gives CDR1 MNHEY, CDR2 SMNVEV (reference sequence).

V gene TRBV27 combines with J gene TRBJ1-5; TRBD1 might be the D (6 bases). This receptor was taken from a man aged 50-60 years with Graves' hyperthyroidism. The sequenced sample consisted of blood. CDR3: CASSTVRGLNQPQHF. The CDR3 DNA sequence: TGTGCCAGCAGTACCGTCAGGGGTCTTAATCAGCCCCAGCATTTT.